Presented here are 3 T cell receptor beta chains from one specimen sequenced in a study of blood T cell repertoires in COVID-19. Assay: immunoSEQ multiplex PCR; the TCRdb copy retains only in-frame clones and omits some. The data hold around 470,000 clones, with roughly 88% observed a single time. The sequencing sample was made of PBMCs or T cells enriched from blood (not recorded which). The receptor set was obtained from a man aged 18 to 29 who had recovered from COVID-19.

This chain links TRBV11-2 with TRBJ2-1; D unresolved. V lost 5 bases and J 0 bases, leaving 5 bases between the germline ends. CDR3 length: 13 residues. Germline V lookup: CDR1 SGHAT, CDR2 FQNNGV. The CDR3 sequence is CASSRSSYNEQFF. In nucleotides, the CDR3 is TGTGCCAGCAGCCGCAGCTCCTACAATGAGCAGTTCTTC.

V and J are TRBV5-4 and TRBJ2-1, with 11 nucleotides matching TRBD1. Germline V gives CDR1 SGHNT, CDR2 YYREEE (reference sequence). This CDR3 region has 16 residues. V shed 0 bases and J 14 bases; nucleotides not matched to a gene: 13. For the CDR3, the DNA is TGTGCCAGCAGCTTGGGTCCTGGACAGGGGGCCCCCTCGGAGTTCTTC. Amino acid sequence: CASSLGPGQGAPSEFF.

This clone came up once. The chain employs TRBV6-5 and TRBJ1-5; possibly TRBD1 for D (6 bases). This CDR3 is built from 15 residues. Germline values: CDR1 MNHEY, CDR2 SVGAGI. V was shortened by 6 bases and J by 5 bases, with 17 bases between the two germline ends. CDR3 in DNA: TGTGCCAGCAGCCGAAGTGGGACAAAGTATCAGCCCCAGCATTTT. As protein: CASSRSGTKYQPQHF.